This T cell receptor beta chain was captured in a study of blood T cell repertoires in COVID-19. TCRdb's table, derived via immunoSEQ multiplex PCR, lists solely in-frame clones and lacks some. The sample yields about 260,000 clones, roughly nine tenths seen once. The V gene end was trimmed by 10 bases and the J gene end by 6 bases; junction bases not matched to a gene: 12. The CDR3 spans 16 residues. The germline V gene encodes CDR1 PRHDT and CDR2 FYEKMQ (reference sequence). This receptor was obtained from a man aged 18 to 30 with active or convalescent COVID-19. This sequence joins TRBV13 and TRBJ2-2; TRBD2 aligns across 12 bases. Sequencing was done on a sample of peripheral blood. The CDR3 loop reads CATSWWTSGESGELFF. The CDR3 region has the DNA TGTGCCACTTCCTGGTGGACTAGCGGGGAGTCCGGGGAGCTGTTTTTT.